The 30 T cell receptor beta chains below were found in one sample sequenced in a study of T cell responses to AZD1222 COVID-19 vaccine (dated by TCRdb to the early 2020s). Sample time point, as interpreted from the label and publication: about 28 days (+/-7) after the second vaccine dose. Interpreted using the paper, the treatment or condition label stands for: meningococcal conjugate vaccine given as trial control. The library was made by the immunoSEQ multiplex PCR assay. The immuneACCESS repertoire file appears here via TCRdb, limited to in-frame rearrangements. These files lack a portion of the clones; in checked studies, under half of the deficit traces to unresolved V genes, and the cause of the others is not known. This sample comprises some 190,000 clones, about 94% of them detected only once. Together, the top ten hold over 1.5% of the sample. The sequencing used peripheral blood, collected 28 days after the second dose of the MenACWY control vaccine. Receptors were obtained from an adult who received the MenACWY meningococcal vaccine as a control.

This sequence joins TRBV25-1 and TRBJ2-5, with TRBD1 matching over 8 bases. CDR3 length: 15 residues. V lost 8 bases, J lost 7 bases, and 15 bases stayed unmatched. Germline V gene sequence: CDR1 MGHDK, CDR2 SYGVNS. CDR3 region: CASSPTDRGPWTQYF. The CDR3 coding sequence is TGTGCCAGCTCTCCGACTGACAGGGGACCGTGGACCCAGTACTTC.

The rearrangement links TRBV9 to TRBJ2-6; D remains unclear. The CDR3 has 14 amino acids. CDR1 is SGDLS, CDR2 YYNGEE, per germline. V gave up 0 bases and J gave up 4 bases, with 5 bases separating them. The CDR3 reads CASSVVGGANVLTF. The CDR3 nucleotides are TGTGCCAGCAGCGTAGTTGGGGGGGCCAACGTCCTGACTTTC.

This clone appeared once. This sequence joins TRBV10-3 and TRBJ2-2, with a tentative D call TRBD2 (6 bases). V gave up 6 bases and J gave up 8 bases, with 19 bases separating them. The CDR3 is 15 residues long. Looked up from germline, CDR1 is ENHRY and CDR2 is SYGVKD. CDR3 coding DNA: TGTGCCATCAGCCTCCGGGACTCCGGAGGAGGGGAGCTGTTTTTT. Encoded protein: CAISLRDSGGGELFF.

The CDR3 sequence: CASSYGQGAFSGNTIYF. CDR3 in DNA: TGTGCCAGCAGTTATGGACAGGGCGCGTTCTCTGGAAACACCATATATTTT. The V call is TRBV7-2, the J call TRBJ1-3, with 8 bases fitting TRBD1. Germline CDR1 SGHTA, CDR2 FQGNSA. The V gene end was trimmed by 6 bases and the J gene end by 0 bases; junction bases not matched to a gene: 10. The CDR3 sequence is 17 residues long.

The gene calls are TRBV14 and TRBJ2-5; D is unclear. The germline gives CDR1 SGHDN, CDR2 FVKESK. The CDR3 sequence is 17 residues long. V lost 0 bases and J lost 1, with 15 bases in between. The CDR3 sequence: CASSQEVKTTVQETQYF. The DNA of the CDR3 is TGTGCCAGCAGCCAAGAGGTGAAGACAACCGTCCAAGAGACCCAGTACTTC.

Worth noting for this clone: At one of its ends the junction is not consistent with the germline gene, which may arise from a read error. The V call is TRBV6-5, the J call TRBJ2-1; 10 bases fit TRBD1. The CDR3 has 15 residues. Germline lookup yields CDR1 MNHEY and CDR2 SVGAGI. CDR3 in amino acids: CASRYWTGGDNEQFF. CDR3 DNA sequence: TGTGCCAGCAGATACTGGACAGGGGGAGACAATGAGCAGTTCTTC.

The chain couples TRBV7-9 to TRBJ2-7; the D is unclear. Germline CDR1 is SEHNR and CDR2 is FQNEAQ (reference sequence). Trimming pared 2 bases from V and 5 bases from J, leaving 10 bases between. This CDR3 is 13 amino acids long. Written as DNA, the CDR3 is TGTGCCAGCAGCTTAATCGCTGAGGACGAGCAGTACTTC. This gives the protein CASSLIAEDEQYF.

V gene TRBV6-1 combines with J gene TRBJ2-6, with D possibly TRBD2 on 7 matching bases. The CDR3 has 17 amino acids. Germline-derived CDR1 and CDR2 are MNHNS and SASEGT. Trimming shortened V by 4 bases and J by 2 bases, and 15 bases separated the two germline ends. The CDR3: CASSGWGGGTGANVLTF. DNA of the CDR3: TGTGCCAGCAGTGGCTGGGGGGGCGGTACTGGGGCCAACGTCCTGACTTTC.

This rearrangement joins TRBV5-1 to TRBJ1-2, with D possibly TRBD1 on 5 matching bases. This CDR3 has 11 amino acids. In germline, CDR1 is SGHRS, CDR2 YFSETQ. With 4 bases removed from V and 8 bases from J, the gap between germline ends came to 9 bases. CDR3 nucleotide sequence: TGCGCCAGCAGCCAAGGGGAAGGCTACACCTTC. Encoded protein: CASSQGEGYTF.

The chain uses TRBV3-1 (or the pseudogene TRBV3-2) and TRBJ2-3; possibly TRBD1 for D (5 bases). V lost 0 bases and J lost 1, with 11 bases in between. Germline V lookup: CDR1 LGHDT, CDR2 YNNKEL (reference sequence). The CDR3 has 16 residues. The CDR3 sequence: CASSQDRALGTDTQYF. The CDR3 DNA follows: TGTGCCAGCAGCCAAGACAGGGCGCTGGGCACAGATACGCAGTATTTT.

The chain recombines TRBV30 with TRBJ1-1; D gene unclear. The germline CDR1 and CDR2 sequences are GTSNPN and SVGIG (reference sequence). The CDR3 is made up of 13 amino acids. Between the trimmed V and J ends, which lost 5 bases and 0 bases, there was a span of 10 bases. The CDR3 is CAWGLLMNTEAFF. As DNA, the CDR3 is TGTGCCTGGGGTTTACTGATGAACACTGAAGCTTTCTTT. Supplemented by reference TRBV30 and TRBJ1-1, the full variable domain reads SQTIHQWPATLVQPVGSPLSLECTVEGTSNPNLYWYRQAAGRGLQLLFYSVGIGQISSEVPQNLSASRPQDRQFILSSKKLLLSDSGFYLCAWGLLMNTEAFFGQGTRLTVV.

The chain's CDR3 is CASSLRHQNIQYF. The CDR3 DNA sequence: TGTGCCAGCAGCCTAAGACACCAAAACATTCAGTACTTC. The chain is built from TRBV12-3 or TRBV12-4 and TRBJ2-4; no clear D gene. Trimming took off 6 bases at V and 5 bases at J, with 11 bases between the two ends. The CDR3 contains 13 residues.

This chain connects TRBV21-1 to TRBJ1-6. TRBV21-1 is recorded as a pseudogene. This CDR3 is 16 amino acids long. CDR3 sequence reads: CASSKSWDLGNSPLHF. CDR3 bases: TGTGCCAGCAGCAAAAGTTGGGATTTAGGGAATTCACCCCTCCACTTT.

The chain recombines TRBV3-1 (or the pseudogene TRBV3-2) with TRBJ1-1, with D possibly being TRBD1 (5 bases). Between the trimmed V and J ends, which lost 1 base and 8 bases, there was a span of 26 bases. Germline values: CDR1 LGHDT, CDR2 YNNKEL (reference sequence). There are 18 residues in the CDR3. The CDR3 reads CASSQVPSLSPGAWEAFF. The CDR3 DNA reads TGTGCCAGCAGCCAAGTGCCCAGTCTATCGCCCGGGGCGTGGGAAGCTTTCTTT.

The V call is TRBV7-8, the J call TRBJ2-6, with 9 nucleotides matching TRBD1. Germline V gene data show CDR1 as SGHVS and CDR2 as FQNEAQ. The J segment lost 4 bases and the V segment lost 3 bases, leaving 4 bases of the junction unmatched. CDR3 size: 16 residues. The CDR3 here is CASSFGTGTGANVLTF. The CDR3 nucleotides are TGTGCCAGCAGCTTTGGGACAGGGACCGGGGCCAACGTCCTGACTTTC.

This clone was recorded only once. CDR3 protein: CATSAGGAQQFF. The CDR3 DNA reads as TGTGCCACCAGCGCAGGGGGCGCGCAGCAGTTCTTC. V gene TRBV15 combines with J gene TRBJ2-1, with TRBD1 matching 8 bases. Germline CDR1 and CDR2: LNHNV and YYDKDF (reference sequence). The junction had 5 bases not matched to a gene; V was cut back by 5 bases and J by 11 bases. The CDR3 loop spans 12 amino acids.

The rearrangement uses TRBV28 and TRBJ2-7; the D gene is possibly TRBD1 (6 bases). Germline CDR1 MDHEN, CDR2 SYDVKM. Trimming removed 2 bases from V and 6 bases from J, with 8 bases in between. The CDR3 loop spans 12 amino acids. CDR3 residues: CASSLGGPEQYF. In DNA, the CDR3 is TGTGCCAGCAGTTTAGGGGGCCCCGAGCAGTACTTC.

Written as DNA, the CDR3 is TGTGCCAGCAGTCGCATCTTCACAGATACGCAGTATTTT. Translation: CASSRIFTDTQYF. This rearrangement joins TRBV27 to TRBJ2-3; D is uncertain. Trimming pared 5 bases from V and 2 bases from J, leaving 8 bases between. Germline V gene sequence: CDR1 MNHEY, CDR2 SMNVEV (reference sequence). This CDR3 is 13 amino acids long.

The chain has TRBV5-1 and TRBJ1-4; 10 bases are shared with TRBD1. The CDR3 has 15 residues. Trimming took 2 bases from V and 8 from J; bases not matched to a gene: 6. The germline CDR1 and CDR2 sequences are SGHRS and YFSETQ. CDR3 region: CASSLAPGQGEKLFF. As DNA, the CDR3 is TGCGCCAGCAGCTTAGCCCCGGGACAGGGGGAAAAACTGTTTTTT.

In DNA, the CDR3 is TGTGCCATCAAAGGTTCTGGCTCTGGAAACACCATATATTTT. This sequence encodes CAIKGSGSGNTIYF. The chain uses TRBV10-3 and TRBJ1-3; D uncertain. This CDR3 contains 14 residues. The V and J ends lost 7 bases and 0 bases respectively, with 10 bases between them. Germline V gives CDR1 ENHRY, CDR2 SYGVKD.

The CDR3 region has the DNA TGCGCCAGCAGCTTGGCGGGACAGGCCGGAAATGAGCAGTTCTTC. Protein sequence: CASSLAGQAGNEQFF. The chain recombines TRBV5-1 with TRBJ2-1; 8 nucleotides match TRBD1. V trimming: 0 bases; J trimming: 7 bases; junction bases outside the gene matches: 6. The CDR3 consists of 15 residues. The germline V gene has CDR1 SGHRS and CDR2 YFSETQ.

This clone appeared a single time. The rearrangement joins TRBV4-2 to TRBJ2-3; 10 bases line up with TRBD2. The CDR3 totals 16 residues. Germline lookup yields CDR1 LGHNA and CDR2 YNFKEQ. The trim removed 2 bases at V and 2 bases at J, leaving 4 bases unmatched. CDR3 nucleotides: TGTGCCAGCAGCCAACTTCTAGCGGGGGCCACAGATACGCAGTATTTT. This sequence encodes CASSQLLAGATDTQYF.

CDR3 region: CASFRASGADTQYF. The DNA for the CDR3 is TGCGCCAGCTTTCGAGCTAGCGGGGCGGATACGCAGTATTTT. The J gene is TRBJ2-3, the V gene TRBV5-1, with 9 bases that match TRBD2. V shed 7 bases and J 6 bases; nucleotides not matched to a gene: 9. The CDR3 has 14 residues. The germline V gene encodes CDR1 SGHRS and CDR2 YFSETQ. The full variable domain, rest sourced from reference TRBV5-1 and TRBJ2-3, is KAGVTQTPRYLIKTRGQQVTLSCSPISGHRSVSWYQQTPGQGLQFLFEYFSETQRNKGNFPGRFSGRQFSNSRSEMNVSTLELGDSALYLCASFRASGADTQYFGPGTRLTVL.

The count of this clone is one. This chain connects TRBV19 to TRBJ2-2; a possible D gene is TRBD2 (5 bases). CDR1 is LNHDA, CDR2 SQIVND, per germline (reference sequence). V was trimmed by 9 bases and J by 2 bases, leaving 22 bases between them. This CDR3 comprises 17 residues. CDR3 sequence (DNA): TGTGCCAGCACCTCTAGCAGTACAATGATCAACACCGGGGAGCTGTTTTTT. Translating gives CASTSSSTMINTGELFF.

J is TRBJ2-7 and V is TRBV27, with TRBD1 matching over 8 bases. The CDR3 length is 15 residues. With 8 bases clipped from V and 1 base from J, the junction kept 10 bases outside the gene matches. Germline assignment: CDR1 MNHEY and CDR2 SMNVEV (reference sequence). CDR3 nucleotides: TGTGCCAGCGCTGGACAGGACAGGGTGTCCTACGAGCAGTACTTC. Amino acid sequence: CASAGQDRVSYEQYF.

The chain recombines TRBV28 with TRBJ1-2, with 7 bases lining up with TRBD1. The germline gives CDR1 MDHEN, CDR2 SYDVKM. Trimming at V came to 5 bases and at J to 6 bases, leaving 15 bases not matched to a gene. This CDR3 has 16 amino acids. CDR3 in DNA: TGTGCCAGCAGTGACCCCGGGACAGCGGCTGGAGATGGCTACACCTTC. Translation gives CASSDPGTAAGDGYTF.

CDR3 coding DNA: TGTGCCAGCAGTCAACTGACAGATTTGGGGAATCAGCCCCAGCATTTT. Its protein product is CASSQLTDLGNQPQHF. The V gene is TRBV7-8, the J gene TRBJ1-5; D may be TRBD1 (5 bases). V was trimmed by 6 bases and J by 4 bases, leaving 19 bases between them. In germline, CDR1 is SGHVS, CDR2 FQNEAQ. CDR3 length: 16 amino acids.

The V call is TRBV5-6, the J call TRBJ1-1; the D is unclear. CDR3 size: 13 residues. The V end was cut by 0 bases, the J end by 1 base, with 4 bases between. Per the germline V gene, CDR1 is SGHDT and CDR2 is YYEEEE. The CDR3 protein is CASSLGANTEAFF. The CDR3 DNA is TGTGCCAGCAGCTTGGGGGCGAACACTGAAGCTTTCTTT.

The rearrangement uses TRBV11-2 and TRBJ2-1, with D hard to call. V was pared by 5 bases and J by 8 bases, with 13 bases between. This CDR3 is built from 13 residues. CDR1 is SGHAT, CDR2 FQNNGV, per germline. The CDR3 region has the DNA TGTGCCAGCAGCCCGAGACCTGAGGATGAGCAGTTCTTC. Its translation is CASSPRPEDEQFF.

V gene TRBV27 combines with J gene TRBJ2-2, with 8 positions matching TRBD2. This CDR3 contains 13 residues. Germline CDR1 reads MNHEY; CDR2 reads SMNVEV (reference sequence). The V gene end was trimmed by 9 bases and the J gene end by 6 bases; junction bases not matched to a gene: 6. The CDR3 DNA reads TGTGCCAGTACTAGCGGTGGACCCGGGGAGCTGTTTTTT. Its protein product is CASTSGGPGELFF.